This TCR beta chain stems from a study of cytomegalovirus exposure and HLA in healthy donors. Whole-study results and caveats: On later analysis, the bulk of CMV-associated TCR beta chains appeared to be HLA-restricted. Presence/absence analyses rested on an assumption that sequencing depth was roughly uniform across donors. In a later analysis, specific HLA alleles were associated with about 18,000 TCR beta sequences at a 0.05 false discovery rate. Per a prior analysis, the majority of TCR beta V segments were productive roughly 90% or roughly 30% of the time.

The PCR ran on 60 Vbeta and 13 Jbeta primers. The repertoire was sequenced with immunoSEQ multiplex PCR; TCRdb's copy has only in-frame clones and lacks some. Altogether over 100,000 clones are present, approximately 80% being singletons, with the ten largest covering approximately 2.6%. This CDR3 region has 12 residues. Trimming removed 5 bases from V and 2 bases from J; junction bases left unmatched: 3. Per germline, CDR1 SQVTM and CDR2 ANQGSEA. As concerns this clone: Its antigen is unidentified.

The gene calls are TRBV29-1 and TRBJ2-7; 7 bases match TRBD2. Input material: PBMCs. The receptor was derived from a female donor in good health and CMV-seronegative. The CDR3 protein is CSVRDYAYEQYF. CDR3 sequence (DNA): TGCAGCGTTCGGGACTACGCCTACGAGCAGTACTTC.